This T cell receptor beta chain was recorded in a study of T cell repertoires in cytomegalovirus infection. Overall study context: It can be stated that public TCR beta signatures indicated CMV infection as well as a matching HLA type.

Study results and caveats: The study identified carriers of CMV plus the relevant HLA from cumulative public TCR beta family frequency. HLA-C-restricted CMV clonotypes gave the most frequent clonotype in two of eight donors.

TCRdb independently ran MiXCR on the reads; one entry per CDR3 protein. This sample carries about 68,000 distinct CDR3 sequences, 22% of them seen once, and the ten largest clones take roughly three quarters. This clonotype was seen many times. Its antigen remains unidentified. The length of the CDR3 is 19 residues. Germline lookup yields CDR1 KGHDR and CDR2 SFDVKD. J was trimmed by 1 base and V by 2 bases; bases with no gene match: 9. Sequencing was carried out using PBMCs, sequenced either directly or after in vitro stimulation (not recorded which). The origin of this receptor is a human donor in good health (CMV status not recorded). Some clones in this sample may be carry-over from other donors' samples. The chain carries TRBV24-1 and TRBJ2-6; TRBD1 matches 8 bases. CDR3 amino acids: CATSDSPGGGISGANVLTF. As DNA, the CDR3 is TGTGCCACCAGTGATTCCCCAGGGGGCGGAATATCTGGGGCCAACGTCCTGACTTTC.